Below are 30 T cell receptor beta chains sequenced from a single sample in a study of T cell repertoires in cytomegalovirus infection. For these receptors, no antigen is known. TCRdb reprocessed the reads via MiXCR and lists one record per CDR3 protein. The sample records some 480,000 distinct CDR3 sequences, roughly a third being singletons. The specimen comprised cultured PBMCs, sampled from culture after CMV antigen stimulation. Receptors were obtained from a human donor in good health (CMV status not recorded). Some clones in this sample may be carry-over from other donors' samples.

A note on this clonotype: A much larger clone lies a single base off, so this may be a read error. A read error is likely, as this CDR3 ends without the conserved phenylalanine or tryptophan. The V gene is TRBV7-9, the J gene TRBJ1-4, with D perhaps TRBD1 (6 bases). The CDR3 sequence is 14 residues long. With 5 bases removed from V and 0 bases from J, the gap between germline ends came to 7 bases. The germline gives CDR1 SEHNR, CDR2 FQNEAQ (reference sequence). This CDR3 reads CASSRTATNEKLFL. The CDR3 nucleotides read TGTGCCAGCAGCCGGACAGCAACTAATGAAAAACTGTTTCTT.

Here the CDR3 reads CASSSSGTGDRTLHF. CDR3 nucleotide sequence: TGTGCCAGCAGCTCGTCCGGGACAGGGGATCGGACCCTCCACTTT. This rearrangement joins TRBV7-6 to TRBJ1-6; TRBD1 matches at 10 bases. The CDR3 is 15 residues long. Germline V gene lookup returns CDR1 SGHVS and CDR2 FNYEAQ. V trimming: 4 bases; J trimming: 14 bases; junction bases outside the gene matches: 11.

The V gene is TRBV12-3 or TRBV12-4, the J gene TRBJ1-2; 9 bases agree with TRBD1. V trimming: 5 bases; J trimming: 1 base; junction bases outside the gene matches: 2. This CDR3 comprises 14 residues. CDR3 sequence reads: CASSRQGDNYGYTF. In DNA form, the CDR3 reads TGTGCCAGCAGTCGACAGGGGGATAACTATGGCTACACCTTC.

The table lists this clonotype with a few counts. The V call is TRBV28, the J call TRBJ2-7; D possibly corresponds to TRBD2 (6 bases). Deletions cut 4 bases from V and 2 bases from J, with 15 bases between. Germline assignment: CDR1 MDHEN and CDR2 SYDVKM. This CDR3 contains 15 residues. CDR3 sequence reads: CASSSPDGSPYEQYF. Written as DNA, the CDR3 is TGTGCCAGCAGTTCTCCCGACGGGAGTCCCTACGAGCAGTACTTC.

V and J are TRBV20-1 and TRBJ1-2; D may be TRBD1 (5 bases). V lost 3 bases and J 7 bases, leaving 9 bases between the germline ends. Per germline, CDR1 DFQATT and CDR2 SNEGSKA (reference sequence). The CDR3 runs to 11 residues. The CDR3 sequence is CSASLGVGYTF. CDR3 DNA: TGCAGTGCTAGTTTAGGGGTTGGCTACACCTTC.

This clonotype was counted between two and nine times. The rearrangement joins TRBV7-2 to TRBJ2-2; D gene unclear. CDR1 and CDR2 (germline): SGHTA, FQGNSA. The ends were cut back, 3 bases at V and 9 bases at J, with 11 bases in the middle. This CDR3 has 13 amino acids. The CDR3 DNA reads TGTGCCAGCAGCTTTGCCCCATTCCGGGAGCTGTTTTTT. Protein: CASSFAPFRELFF.

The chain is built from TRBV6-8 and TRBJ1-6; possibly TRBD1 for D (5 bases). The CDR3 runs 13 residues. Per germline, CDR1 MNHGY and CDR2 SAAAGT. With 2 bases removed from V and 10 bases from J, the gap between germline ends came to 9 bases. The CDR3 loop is CASSYSRGSPLHF. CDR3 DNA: TGTGCCAGCAGTTACAGTAGGGGATCACCCCTCCACTTT.

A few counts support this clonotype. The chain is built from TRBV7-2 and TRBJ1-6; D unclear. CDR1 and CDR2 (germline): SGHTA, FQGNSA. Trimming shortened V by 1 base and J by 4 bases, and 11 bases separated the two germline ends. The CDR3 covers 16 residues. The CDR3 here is CASSLDSGVYNSPLHF. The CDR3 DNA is TGTGCCAGCAGCTTAGACTCGGGTGTATATAATTCACCCCTCCACTTT.

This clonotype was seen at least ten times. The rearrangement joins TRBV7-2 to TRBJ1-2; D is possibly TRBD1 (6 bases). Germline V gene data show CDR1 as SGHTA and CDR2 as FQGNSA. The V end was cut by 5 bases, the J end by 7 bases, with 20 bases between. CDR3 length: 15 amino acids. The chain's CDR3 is CASSPPGGVPGGYTF. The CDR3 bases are TGTGCCAGCAGCCCTCCGGGGGGCGTGCCGGGTGGCTACACCTTC.

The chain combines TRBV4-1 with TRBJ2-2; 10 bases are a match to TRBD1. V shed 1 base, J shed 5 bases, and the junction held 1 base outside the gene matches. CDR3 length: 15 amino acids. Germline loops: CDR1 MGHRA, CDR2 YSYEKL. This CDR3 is CASSQGGQGTGELFF. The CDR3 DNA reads TGCGCCAGCAGCCAAGGGGGACAGGGGACCGGGGAGCTGTTTTTT.

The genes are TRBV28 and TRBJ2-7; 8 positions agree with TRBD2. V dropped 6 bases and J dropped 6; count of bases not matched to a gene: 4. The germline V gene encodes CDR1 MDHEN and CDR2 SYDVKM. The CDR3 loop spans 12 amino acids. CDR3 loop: CASSWAGGEQYF. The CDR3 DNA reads TGTGCCAGCAGCTGGGCGGGAGGCGAGCAGTACTTC.

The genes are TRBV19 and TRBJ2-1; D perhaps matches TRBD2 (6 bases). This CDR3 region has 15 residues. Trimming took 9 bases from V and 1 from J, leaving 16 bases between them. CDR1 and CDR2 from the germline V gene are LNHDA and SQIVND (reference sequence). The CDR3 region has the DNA TGTGCCAGCAGGACCTCGGGACTTTCCTACAATGAGCAGTTCTTC. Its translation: CASRTSGLSYNEQFF. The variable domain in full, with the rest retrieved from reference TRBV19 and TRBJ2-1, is DGGITQSPKYLFRKEGQNVTLSCEQNLNHDAMYWYRQDPGQGLRLIYYSQIVNDFQKGDIAEGYSVSREKKESFPLTVTSAQKNPTAFYLCASRTSGLSYNEQFFGPGTRLTVL.

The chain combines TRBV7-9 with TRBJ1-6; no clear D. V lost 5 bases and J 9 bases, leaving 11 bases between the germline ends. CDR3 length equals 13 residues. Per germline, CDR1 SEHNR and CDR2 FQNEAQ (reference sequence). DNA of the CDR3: TGTGCCAGCAGCCTCCGCGAGGGTTCACCCCTCCACTTT. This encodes CASSLREGSPLHF.

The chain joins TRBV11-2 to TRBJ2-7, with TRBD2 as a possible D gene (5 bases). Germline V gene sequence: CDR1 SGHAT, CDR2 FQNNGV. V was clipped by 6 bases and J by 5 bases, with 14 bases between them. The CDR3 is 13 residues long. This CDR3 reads CASRASRRNEQYF. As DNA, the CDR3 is TGTGCCAGCAGAGCTAGCAGGAGAAACGAGCAGTACTTC.

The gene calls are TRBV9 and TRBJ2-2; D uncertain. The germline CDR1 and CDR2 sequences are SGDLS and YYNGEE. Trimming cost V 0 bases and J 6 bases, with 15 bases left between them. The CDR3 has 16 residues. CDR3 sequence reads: CASSVAPGKVSGELFF. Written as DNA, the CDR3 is TGTGCCAGCAGCGTAGCCCCCGGCAAGGTTTCCGGGGAGCTGTTTTTT.

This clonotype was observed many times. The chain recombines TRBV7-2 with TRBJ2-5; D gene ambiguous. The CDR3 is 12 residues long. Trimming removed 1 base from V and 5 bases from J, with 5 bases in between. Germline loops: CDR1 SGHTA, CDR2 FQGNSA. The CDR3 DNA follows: TGTGCCAGCAGCTTAGGCCCCGAGACCCAGTACTTC. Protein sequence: CASSLGPETQYF.

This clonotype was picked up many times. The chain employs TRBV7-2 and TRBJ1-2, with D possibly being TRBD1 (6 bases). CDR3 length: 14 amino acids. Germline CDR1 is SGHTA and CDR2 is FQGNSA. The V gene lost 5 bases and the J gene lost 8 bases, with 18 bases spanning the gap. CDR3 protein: CASSDGGGLLGYTF. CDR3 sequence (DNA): TGTGCCAGCAGCGACGGGGGGGGCCTCTTAGGCTACACCTTC.

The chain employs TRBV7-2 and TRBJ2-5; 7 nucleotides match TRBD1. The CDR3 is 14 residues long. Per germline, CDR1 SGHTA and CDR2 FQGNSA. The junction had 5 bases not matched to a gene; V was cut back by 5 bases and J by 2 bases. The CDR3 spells CASSERDRQETQYF. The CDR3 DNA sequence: TGTGCCAGCAGCGAACGGGACAGACAAGAGACCCAGTACTTC.

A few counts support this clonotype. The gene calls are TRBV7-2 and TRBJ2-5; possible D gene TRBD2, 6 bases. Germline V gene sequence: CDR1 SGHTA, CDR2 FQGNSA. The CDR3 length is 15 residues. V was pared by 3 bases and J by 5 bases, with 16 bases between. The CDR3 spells CASSFSGGGSETQYF. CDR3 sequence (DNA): TGTGCCAGCAGCTTTAGTGGGGGAGGAAGTGAGACCCAGTACTTC.

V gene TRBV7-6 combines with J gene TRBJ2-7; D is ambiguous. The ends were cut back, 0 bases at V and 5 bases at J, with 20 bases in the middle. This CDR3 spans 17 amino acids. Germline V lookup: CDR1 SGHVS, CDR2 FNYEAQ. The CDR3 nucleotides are TGTGCCAGCAGCTTAGCGAAGGGTAGGCCCTTCGTCGACGAGCAGTACGTC. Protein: CASSLAKGRPFVDEQYV.

The CDR3 DNA follows: TGTGCCAGCAGCCCCGGGTGGGGCGCTGAAGCTTTCTTT. This encodes CASSPGWGAEAFF. The rearrangement links TRBV7-7 to TRBJ1-1, with D perhaps matching TRBD1 (5 bases). The CDR3 spans 13 residues. Germline V gene lookup returns CDR1 SSHAT and CDR2 FNYEAQ (reference sequence). With 5 bases removed from V and 6 bases from J, the gap between germline ends came to 13 bases.

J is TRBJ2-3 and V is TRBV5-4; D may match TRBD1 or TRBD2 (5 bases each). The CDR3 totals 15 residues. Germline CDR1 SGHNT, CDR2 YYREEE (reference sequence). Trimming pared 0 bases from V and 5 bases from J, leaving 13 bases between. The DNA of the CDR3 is TGTGCCAGCAGCTTGGGAACAGGAGGAGGAGATACGCAGTATTTT. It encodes CASSLGTGGGDTQYF.

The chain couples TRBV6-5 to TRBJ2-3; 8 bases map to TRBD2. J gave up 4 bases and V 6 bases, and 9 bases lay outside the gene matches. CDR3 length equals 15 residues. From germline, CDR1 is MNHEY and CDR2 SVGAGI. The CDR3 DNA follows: TGTGCCAGCAGAGTGAGCGGGAGTGTTTCAGATACGCAGTATTTT. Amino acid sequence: CASRVSGSVSDTQYF.

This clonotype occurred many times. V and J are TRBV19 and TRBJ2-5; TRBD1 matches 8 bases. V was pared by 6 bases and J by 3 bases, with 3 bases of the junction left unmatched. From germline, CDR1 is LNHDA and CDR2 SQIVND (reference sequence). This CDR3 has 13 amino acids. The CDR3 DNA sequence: TGTGCCAGTAGACCGACAGGGGAAGAGACCCAGTACTTC. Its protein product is CASRPTGEETQYF.

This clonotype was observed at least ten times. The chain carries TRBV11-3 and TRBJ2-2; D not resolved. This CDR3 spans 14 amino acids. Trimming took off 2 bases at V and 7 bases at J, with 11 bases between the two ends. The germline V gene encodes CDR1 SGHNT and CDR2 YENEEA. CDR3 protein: CASSLSMLGGELFF. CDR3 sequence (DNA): TGTGCCAGCAGCTTAAGCATGTTAGGCGGGGAGCTGTTTTTT.

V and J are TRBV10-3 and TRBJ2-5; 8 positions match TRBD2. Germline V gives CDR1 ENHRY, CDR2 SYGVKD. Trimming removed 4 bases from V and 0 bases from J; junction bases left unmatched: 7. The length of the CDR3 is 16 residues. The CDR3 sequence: CAISGRGAGDQETQYF. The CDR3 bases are TGTGCCATCAGTGGTCGGGGAGCGGGAGACCAAGAGACCCAGTACTTC.

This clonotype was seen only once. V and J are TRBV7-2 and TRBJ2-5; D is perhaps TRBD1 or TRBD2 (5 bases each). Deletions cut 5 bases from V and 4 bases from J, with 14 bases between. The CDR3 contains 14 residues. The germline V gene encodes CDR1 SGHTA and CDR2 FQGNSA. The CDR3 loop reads CASSRMSRGETQYF. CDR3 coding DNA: TGTGCCAGCAGCCGCATGTCGAGGGGAGAGACCCAGTACTTC.

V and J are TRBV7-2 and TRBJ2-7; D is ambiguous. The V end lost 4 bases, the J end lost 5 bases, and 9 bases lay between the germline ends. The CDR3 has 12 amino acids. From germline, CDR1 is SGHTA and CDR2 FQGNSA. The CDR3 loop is CASSSPRHEQYF. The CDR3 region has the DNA TGTGCCAGCAGCTCCCCCCGCCACGAGCAGTACTTC.

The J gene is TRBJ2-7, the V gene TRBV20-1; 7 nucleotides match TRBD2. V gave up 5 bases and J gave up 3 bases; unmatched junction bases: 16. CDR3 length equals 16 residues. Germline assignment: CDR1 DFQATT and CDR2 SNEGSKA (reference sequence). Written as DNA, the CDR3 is TGCAGTGCTCACTCGGCTGGCCCGCGGGAGCTCTACGAGCAGTACTTC. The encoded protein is CSAHSAGPRELYEQYF.

Here the CDR3 reads CSVEASRGLSGLISQRNNEQFF. CDR3 coding DNA: TGCAGCGTTGAAGCCTCCCGAGGGCTATCGGGACTAATATCCCAAAGAAACAATGAGCAGTTCTTC. The gene calls are TRBV29-1 and TRBJ2-1; 7 nucleotides line up with TRBD2. The germline V gene has CDR1 SQVTM and CDR2 ANQGSEA. This CDR3 contains 22 residues. J was trimmed by 5 bases and V by 1 base; bases with no gene match: 29.